The 14 T cell receptor beta chains below come from one sample, sequenced in a study of regulatory T cells in long-lasting Graves disease. The sample's time point: persistent/refractory GD, antithyroid drugs over 5 years with positive TRAb. Generation of the TCR library employed RNA extracted from PBMCs. Arm-PCR with iRepertoire HTBI primers amplified the CDR3 regions for these TCR beta libraries. TCRdb reanalysed the multiplex PCR reads using MiXCR and keeps one entry per CDR3 protein. The sample carries 400,000 to 600,000 distinct CDR3 sequences, 20% to 25% recorded once. The material was peripheral blood mononuclear cells (PBMCs), obtained when the disease was refractory, from a patient treated with antithyroid drugs. The source is a female donor with Graves disease.

This clonotype has only a few counts. The rearrangement uses TRBV30 and TRBJ1-5; 11 bases match TRBD1. CDR1 is GTSNPN and CDR2 is SVGIG in the germline V gene (reference sequence). Trimming at V came to 3 bases and at J to 4 bases, leaving 2 bases not matched to a gene. This CDR3 comprises 14 residues. CDR3 coding DNA: TGTGCCTGGAGGGGGACAGGGGGGAATCAGCCCCAGCATTTT. Amino acids: CAWRGTGGNQPQHF.

This clonotype was found many times. The chain combines TRBV6-1 with TRBJ1-1; 7 bases match TRBD1. This CDR3 region has 15 residues. The V segment lost 2 bases and the J segment 1 base; nucleotides outside the gene matches: 4. Per the germline V gene, CDR1 is MNHNS and CDR2 is SASEGT. CDR3: CASSEWGQSNTEAFF. The DNA for the CDR3 is TGTGCCAGCAGTGAATGGGGACAGTCGAACACTGAAGCTTTCTTT.

The CDR3 region has the DNA TGTGCCAGCAGTTTAGTCGAGCGGGTGGTTAGCGAGCAGTACTTC. Protein sequence: CASSLVERVVSEQYF. The chain employs TRBV28 and TRBJ2-7; TRBD2 is a possible D gene (6 bases). Germline V gives CDR1 MDHEN, CDR2 SYDVKM. The CDR3 covers 15 residues. V dropped 2 bases and J dropped 6 bases, with 17 bases sitting between them.

This clonotype was detected ten times or more. The V and J genes are TRBV11-2 and TRBJ2-5, with no clear D. The CDR3 sequence is 13 residues long. Trimming removed 6 bases from V and 2 bases from J, with 10 bases in between. Per the germline V gene, CDR1 is SGHAT and CDR2 is FQNNGV. The CDR3 protein is CASRGSIQETQYF. In nucleotides, the CDR3 is TGTGCCAGCAGGGGGTCGATTCAAGAGACCCAGTACTTC.

The sample holds many counts of this clonotype. This chain uses TRBV28 with TRBJ1-4; weak D call: TRBD1 (5 bases). The CDR3 contains 15 residues. Germline V gives CDR1 MDHEN, CDR2 SYDVKM. V was pared by 2 bases and J by 0 bases, with 7 bases between. CDR3 in DNA: TGTGCCAGCAGTTTACCGGGGGCAACTAATGAAAAACTGTTTTTT. It codes for CASSLPGATNEKLFF.

This clonotype has ten or more counts. The rearrangement links TRBV4-1 to TRBJ1-4; D not resolved. Germline CDR1 reads MGHRA; CDR2 reads YSYEKL. This CDR3 has 16 residues. V lost 1 base and J 0 bases, leaving 9 bases between the germline ends. This chain's CDR3 is CASSQVAGATNEKLFF. CDR3 in DNA: TGCGCCAGCAGCCAAGTTGCGGGAGCAACTAATGAAAAACTGTTTTTT.

In the case of this clonotype: With a much larger clone just one base away, this may be a read error. The CDR3 loop reads CAIRAQGSSNQPQHF. CDR3 DNA sequence: TGTGCCATCAGAGCCCAGGGGAGTAGCAATCAGCCCCAGCATTTT. The chain couples TRBV10-3 to TRBJ1-5; D is possibly TRBD1 (6 bases). The V and J ends lost 6 bases and 0 bases respectively, with 12 bases between them. The germline CDR1 and CDR2 sequences are ENHRY and SYGVKD. The CDR3 is 15 residues long.

This clonotype has ten or more counts. The gene calls are TRBV5-1 and TRBJ1-1; 7 positions match TRBD1. This CDR3 region has 15 residues. Per germline, CDR1 SGHRS and CDR2 YFSETQ. Trimming at V came to 2 bases and at J to 1 base, leaving 5 bases not matched to a gene. CDR3 bases: TGCGCCAGCAGCTTATCCCGACAGGGGAACACTGAAGCTTTCTTT. Translating it yields CASSLSRQGNTEAFF.

In this sample, this clonotype turned up a few times. The genes are TRBV15 and TRBJ1-5; D call uncertain. In germline, CDR1 is LNHNV, CDR2 YYDKDF (reference sequence). CDR3 length: 15 amino acids. V gave up 5 bases and J gave up 2 bases, with 13 bases separating them. The CDR3 DNA follows: TGTGCCACCAGCCTGGGAGGAGTGGGCAATCAGCCCCAGCATTTT. It yields the protein CATSLGGVGNQPQHF.

This clonotype occurred once. The J gene is TRBJ2-7, the V gene TRBV7-3; 7 bases align to TRBD1. CDR3 length: 14 residues. The germline V gene encodes CDR1 SGHTA and CDR2 FQGTGA. Unmatched junction bases numbered 6, after V lost 5 bases and J lost 2 bases. CDR3: CASSLGTAAYEQYF. The CDR3 DNA follows: TGTGCCAGCAGCCTCGGGACAGCCGCCTACGAGCAGTACTTC.

This clonotype was found many times. The V gene is TRBV19, the J gene TRBJ1-1; TRBD1 is a possible D gene (5 bases). V was trimmed by 0 bases and J by 1 base, leaving 6 bases between them. This CDR3 is built from 14 residues. From germline, CDR1 is LNHDA and CDR2 SQIVND (reference sequence). The CDR3, as DNA: TGTGCCAGTAGTATAGACAGGGAGAACACTGAAGCTTTCTTT. Translation: CASSIDRENTEAFF.

This clonotype was counted at least ten times. This chain connects TRBV28 to TRBJ2-4; no firm D call. The CDR3 is made up of 14 amino acids. Germline V CDR1 and CDR2: MDHEN, SYDVKM. V was shortened by 5 bases and J by 8 bases, with 16 bases between the two germline ends. This CDR3 is CASSPRPRVDIQYF. Written as DNA, the CDR3 is TGTGCCAGCAGTCCCCGCCCGCGCGTTGACATTCAGTACTTC.

The table lists this clonotype with many counts. The genes are TRBV15 and TRBJ1-4, with TRBD1 identical over 9 bases. Germline V CDR1 and CDR2: LNHNV, YYDKDF (reference sequence). The J segment lost 8 bases and the V segment lost 6 bases, leaving 4 bases of the junction unmatched. This CDR3 comprises 13 residues. In DNA form, the CDR3 reads TGTGCCACCAGGGACAGGGGTAAAGAAAAACTGTTTTTT. Encoded protein: CATRDRGKEKLFF.

This clonotype occurred a few times. A read error is possible here, since a much larger clone lies one base away. The final CDR3 position lacks the conserved phenylalanine or tryptophan, pointing to a likely read error. The chain is built from TRBV11-2 and TRBJ1-1, with no clear D. V gave up 5 bases and J gave up 1 base, with 8 bases separating them. Germline CDR1 SGHAT, CDR2 FQNNGV. The CDR3 has 13 residues. The CDR3 nucleotides are TGTGCCAGCAGCGCCGTCAAGAACACTGAAGCTTTCTCT. This codes for CASSAVKNTEAFS.